This entry is about one TCR beta chain. Its antigen remains unknown. Within the sample, other DNA sequences also encode this same CDR3. The sample is drawn from a study of shared clonotypes between healthy human individuals. General observations from the study: Richness estimates generally favored naive over memory subsets.

CDR1 SQVTM and CDR2 ANQGSEA come from the germline V gene. This CDR3 spans 11 amino acids. V lost 3 bases and J 7 bases, leaving 9 bases between the germline ends. TCRdb's table, derived via immunoSEQ multiplex PCR, lists solely in-frame clones and lacks some. The sample contains about 1 million clones, about 75% of which appear only once. This chain links TRBV29-1 with TRBJ1-2; D might be TRBD1 (5 bases). This TCR derives from a man aged 18 to 35 in good health. The sample taken for sequencing was memory CD4+ T cells sorted from blood. As for subset: CD45RA-negative fraction. The CDR3: CSVDQGSGYTF. The CDR3 nucleotides are TGCAGCGTTGATCAGGGAAGTGGCTACACCTTC.